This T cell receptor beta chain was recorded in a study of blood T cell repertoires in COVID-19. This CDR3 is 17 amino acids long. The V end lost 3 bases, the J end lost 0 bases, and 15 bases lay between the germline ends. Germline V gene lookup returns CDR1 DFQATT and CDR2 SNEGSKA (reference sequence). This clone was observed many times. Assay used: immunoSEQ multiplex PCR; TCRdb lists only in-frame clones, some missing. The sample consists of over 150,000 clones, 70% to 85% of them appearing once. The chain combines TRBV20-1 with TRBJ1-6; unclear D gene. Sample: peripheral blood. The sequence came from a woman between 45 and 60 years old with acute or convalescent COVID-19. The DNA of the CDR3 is TGCAGTGCTAGTTACACAGTTAAGAGCTCCTATAATTCACCCCTCCACTTT. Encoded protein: CSASYTVKSSYNSPLHF.